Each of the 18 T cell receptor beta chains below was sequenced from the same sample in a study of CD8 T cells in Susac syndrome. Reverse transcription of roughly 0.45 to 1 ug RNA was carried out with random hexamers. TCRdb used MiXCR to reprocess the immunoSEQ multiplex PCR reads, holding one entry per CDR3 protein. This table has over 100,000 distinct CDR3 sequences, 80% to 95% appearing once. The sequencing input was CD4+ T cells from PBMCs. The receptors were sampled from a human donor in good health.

This chain's CDR3 is CASRLQGRDEQFF. CDR3 in DNA: TGTGCCAGCAGGCTACAGGGTCGGGATGAGCAGTTCTTC. The chain is built from TRBV6-5 and TRBJ2-1, with D perhaps matching TRBD1 (6 bases). Trimming pared 6 bases from V and 8 bases from J, leaving 14 bases between. Germline V gene lookup returns CDR1 MNHEY and CDR2 SVGAGI. The CDR3 sequence is 13 residues long.

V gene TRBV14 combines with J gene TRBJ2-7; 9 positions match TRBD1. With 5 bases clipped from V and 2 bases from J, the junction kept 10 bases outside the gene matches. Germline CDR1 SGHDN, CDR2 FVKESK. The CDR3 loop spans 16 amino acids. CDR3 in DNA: TGTGCCAGCAGCTCAAATGACCGGGACAGGGCCTACGAGCAGTACTTC. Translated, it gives CASSSNDRDRAYEQYF.

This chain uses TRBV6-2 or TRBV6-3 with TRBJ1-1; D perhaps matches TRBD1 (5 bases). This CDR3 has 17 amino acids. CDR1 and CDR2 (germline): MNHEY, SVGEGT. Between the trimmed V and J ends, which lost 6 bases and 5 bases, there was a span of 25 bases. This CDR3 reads CASSDLSSKGLGTEAFF. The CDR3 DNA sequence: TGTGCCAGCAGCGACCTTTCCAGTAAGGGGCTTGGGACTGAAGCTTTCTTT.

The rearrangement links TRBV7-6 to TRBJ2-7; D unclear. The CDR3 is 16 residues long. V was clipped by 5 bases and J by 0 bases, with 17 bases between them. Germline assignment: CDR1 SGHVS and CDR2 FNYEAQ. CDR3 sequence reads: CASSPHTTYSSYEQYF. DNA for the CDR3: TGTGCCAGCAGCCCCCACACGACCTACAGCTCCTACGAGCAGTACTTC.

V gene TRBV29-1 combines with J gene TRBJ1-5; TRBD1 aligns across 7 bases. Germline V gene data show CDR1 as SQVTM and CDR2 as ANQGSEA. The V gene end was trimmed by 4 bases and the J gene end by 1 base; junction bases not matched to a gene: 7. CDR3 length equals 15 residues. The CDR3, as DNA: TGCAGCGTTGCCCTGGGGACAGCCAGCAATCAGCCCCAGCATTTT. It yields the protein CSVALGTASNQPQHF. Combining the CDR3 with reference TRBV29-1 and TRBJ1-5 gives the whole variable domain SAVISQKPSRDICQRGTSLTIQCQVDSQVTMMFWYRQQPGQSLTLIATANQGSEATYESGFVIDKFPISRPNLTFSTLTVSNMSPEDSSIYLCSVALGTASNQPQHFGDGTRLSIL.

CDR3 loop: CASSLTGTAGYTF. CDR3 nucleotides: TGTGCCAGCAGTTTGACGGGAACGGCTGGCTACACCTTC. This chain uses TRBV27 with TRBJ1-2; D gene unclear. The CDR3 runs to 13 residues. The germline V and J ends were trimmed by 3 bases and 7 bases, with 12 bases remaining between them. From germline, CDR1 is MNHEY and CDR2 SMNVEV (reference sequence).

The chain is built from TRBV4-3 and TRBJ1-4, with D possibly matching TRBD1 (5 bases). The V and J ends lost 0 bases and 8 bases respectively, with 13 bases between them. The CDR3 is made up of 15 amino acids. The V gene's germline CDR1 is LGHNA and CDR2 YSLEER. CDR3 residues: CASSQEARGTEKLFF. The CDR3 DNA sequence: TGCGCCAGCAGCCAAGAGGCTCGAGGGACCGAAAAACTGTTTTTT.

The CDR3 nucleotides read TGCAGCGTTGGACAGGGGGTAGATCAGCCCCAGCATTTT. Its protein is CSVGQGVDQPQHF. This chain joins TRBV29-1 and TRBJ1-5; 9 bases align to TRBD1. CDR3 length: 13 residues. V dropped 4 bases and J dropped 5; count of bases not matched to a gene: 3. Germline values: CDR1 SQVTM, CDR2 ANQGSEA.

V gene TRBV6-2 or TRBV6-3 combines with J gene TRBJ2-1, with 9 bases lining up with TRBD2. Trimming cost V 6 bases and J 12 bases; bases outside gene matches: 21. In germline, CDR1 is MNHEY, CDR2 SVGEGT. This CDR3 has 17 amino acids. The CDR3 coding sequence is TGTGCCAGCAGCGGCTGGGATGGGCAAGCGGGGGGAGCCTTGCAGTTCTTC. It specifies CASSGWDGQAGGALQFF.

CDR3 in DNA: TGCAGCGTTGAAGAAAGAGCCGATGAGCAGTTCTTC. Its translation is CSVEERADEQFF. V and J are TRBV29-1 and TRBJ2-1, with D hard to call. Per the germline V gene, CDR1 is SQVTM and CDR2 is ANQGSEA. V was trimmed by 0 bases and J by 8 bases, leaving 8 bases between them. The length of the CDR3 is 12 residues.

The CDR3 bases are TGCAGTGCTAGAGGTCCAGAGGTTCAGGATCAGCCCCAGCATTTT. It specifies CSARGPEVQDQPQHF. The V and J genes are TRBV20-1 and TRBJ1-5; no clear D. This CDR3 is built from 15 residues. The V gene lost 1 base and the J gene lost 5 bases, with 15 bases spanning the gap. Per the germline V gene, CDR1 is DFQATT and CDR2 is SNEGSKA (reference sequence).

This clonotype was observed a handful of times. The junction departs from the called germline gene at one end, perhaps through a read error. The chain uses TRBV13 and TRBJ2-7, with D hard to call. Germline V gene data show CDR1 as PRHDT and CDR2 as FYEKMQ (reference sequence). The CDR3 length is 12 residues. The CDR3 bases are TGTGCCAGCAGCTTAGGCTCCCACGAGCAGTACTTC. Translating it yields CASSLGSHEQYF.

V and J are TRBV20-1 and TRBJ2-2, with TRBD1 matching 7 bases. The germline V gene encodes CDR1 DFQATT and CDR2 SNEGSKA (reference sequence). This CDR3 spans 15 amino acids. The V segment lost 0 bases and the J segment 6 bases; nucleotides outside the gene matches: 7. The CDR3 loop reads CSARDASGGPGELFF. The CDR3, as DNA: TGCAGTGCTAGAGATGCGTCAGGGGGACCCGGGGAGCTGTTTTTT.

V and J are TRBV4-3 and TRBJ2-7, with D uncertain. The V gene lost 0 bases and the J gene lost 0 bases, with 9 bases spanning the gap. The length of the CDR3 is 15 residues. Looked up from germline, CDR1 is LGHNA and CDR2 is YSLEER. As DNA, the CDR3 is TGCGCCAGCAGCCAAGAAGGCGGCAGCTCCTACGAGCAGTACTTC. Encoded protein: CASSQEGGSSYEQYF.

The CDR3 bases are TGTGCCAGCAGCTTAGGTCGCGGGAGGGGGCGACGCGATGGAAACACCATATATTTT. Its translation is CASSLGRGRGRRDGNTIYF. V and J are TRBV13 and TRBJ1-3, with 7 nucleotides matching TRBD1. This CDR3 has 19 amino acids. With V trimmed by 0 bases and J by 3 bases, 14 bases remained unmatched. The V gene's germline CDR1 is PRHDT and CDR2 FYEKMQ (reference sequence).

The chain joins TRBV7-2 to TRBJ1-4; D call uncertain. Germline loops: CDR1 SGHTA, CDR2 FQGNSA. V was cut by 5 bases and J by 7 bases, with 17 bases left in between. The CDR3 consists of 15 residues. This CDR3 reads CASSTWPGRREKLFF. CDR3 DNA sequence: TGTGCCAGCAGCACATGGCCGGGCCGGCGTGAAAAACTGTTTTTT.

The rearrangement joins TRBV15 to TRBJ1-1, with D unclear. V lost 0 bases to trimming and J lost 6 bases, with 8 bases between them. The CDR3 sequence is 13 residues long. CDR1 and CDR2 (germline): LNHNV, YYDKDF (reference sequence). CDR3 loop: CATSRDRPAEAFF. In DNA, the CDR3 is TGTGCCACCAGCAGAGATCGCCCCGCTGAAGCTTTCTTT.

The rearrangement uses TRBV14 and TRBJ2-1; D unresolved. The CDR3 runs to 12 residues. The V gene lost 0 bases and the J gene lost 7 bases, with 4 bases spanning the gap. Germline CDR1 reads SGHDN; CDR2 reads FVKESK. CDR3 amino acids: CASSQDWNEQFF. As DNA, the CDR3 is TGTGCCAGCAGCCAAGATTGGAATGAGCAGTTCTTC. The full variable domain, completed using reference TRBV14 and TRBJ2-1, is EAGVTQFPSHSVIEKGQTVTLRCDPISGHDNLYWYRRVMGKEIKFLLHFVKESKQDESGMPNNRFLAERTGGTYSTLKVQPAELEDSGVYFCASSQDWNEQFFGPGTRLTVL.